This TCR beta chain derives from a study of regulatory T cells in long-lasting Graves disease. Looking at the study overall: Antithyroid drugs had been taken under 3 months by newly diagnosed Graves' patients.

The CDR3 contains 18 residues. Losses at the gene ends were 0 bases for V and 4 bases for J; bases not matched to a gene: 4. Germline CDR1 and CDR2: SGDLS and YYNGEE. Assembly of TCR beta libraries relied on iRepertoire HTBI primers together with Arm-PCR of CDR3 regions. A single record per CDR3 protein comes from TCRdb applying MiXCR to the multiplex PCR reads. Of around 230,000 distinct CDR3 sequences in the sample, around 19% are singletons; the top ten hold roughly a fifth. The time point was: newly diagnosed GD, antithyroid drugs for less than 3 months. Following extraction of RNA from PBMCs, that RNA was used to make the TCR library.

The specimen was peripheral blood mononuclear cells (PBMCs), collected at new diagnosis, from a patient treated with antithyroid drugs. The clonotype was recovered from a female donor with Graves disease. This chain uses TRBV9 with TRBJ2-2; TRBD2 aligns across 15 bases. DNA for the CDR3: TGTGCCAGCAGCGTAGAGGGGACTAGCGGGAGGTCCACCGGGGAGCTGTTTTTT. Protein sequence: CASSVEGTSGRSTGELFF.